This section outlines one TCR beta chain sequence together with its context. The target antigen is unknown. The primer mix had 60 Vbeta and 13 Jbeta primers. Method: immunoSEQ multiplex PCR; TCRdb's copy keeps in-frame clones and lacks some. The sample shows around 120,000 clones, about 76% of them seen only once. These data are taken from a study of cytomegalovirus exposure and HLA in healthy donors. Findings and limits, study-wide: One cluster of highly shared sequence variants probably arose as a sequencing artifact.

The V segment lost 3 bases and the J segment 7 bases; nucleotides outside the gene matches: 3. The CDR3 is 13 amino acids. Germline values: CDR1 LNHDA, CDR2 SQIVND (reference sequence). J is TRBJ2-7 and V is TRBV19; 10 nucleotides match TRBD1. Specimen: PBMCs. The receptor was derived from a woman aged 30 to 39 in good health and CMV-seronegative. CDR3 residues: CASSMRTGGEQYF. CDR3 in DNA: TGTGCCAGTAGTATGAGGACAGGGGGTGAGCAGTACTTC. Drawing the rest from reference TRBV19 and TRBJ2-7, the complete variable domain is DGGITQSPKYLFRKEGQNVTLSCEQNLNHDAMYWYRQDPGQGLRLIYYSQIVNDFQKGDIAEGYSVSREKKESFPLTVTSAQKNPTAFYLCASSMRTGGEQYFGPGTRLTVT.